This TCR beta chain appears in the sequencing data of a study of blood T cell repertoires in COVID-19. Study-level background: Spain, Italy and the United States supplied samples that represented acute and convalescent COVID-19.

The germline V and J ends were trimmed by 5 bases and 2 bases, with 21 bases remaining between them. Germline CDR1 MNHEY, CDR2 SMNVEV (reference sequence). CDR3 length: 17 residues. TCRdb's table, derived via immunoSEQ multiplex PCR, lists solely in-frame clones and lacks some. The data hold about 320,000 clones, with 75% to 85% observed a single time. The V gene is TRBV27, the J gene TRBJ1-2, with a possible D match to TRBD1 (6 bases). Sequenced: peripheral blood. This TCR was sampled from a human donor in a cohort sampled during active COVID-19. The CDR3 is CASSPLTGPGPNYGYTF. CDR3 in DNA: TGTGCCAGCAGTCCGTTGACAGGACCGGGACCCAACTATGGCTACACCTTC.